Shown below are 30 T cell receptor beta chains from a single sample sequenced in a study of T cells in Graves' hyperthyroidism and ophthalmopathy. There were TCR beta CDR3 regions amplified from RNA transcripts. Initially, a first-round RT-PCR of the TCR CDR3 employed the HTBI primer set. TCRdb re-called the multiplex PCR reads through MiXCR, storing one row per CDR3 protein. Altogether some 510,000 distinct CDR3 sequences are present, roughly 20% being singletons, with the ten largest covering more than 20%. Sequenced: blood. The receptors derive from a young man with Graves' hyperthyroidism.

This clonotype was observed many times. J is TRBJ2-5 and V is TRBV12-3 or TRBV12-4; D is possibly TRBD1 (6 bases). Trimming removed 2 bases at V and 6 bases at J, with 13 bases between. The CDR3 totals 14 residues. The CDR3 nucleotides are TGTGCCAGCAGTTTATATCAGGGGATGCAGACCCAGTACTTC. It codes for CASSLYQGMQTQYF.

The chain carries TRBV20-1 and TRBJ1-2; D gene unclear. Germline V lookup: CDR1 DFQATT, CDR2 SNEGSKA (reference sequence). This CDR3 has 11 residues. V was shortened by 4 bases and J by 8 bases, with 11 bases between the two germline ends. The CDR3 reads CSANPPGGYTF. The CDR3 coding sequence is TGCAGTGCTAACCCACCTGGGGGCTACACCTTC.

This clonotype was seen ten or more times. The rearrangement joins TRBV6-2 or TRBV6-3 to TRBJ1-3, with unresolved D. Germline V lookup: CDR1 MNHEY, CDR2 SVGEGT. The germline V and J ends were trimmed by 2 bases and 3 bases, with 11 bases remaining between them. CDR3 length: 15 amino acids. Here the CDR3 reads CASSYGRSFGNTIYF. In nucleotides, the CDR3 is TGTGCCAGCAGTTACGGACGGTCGTTTGGAAACACCATATATTTT.

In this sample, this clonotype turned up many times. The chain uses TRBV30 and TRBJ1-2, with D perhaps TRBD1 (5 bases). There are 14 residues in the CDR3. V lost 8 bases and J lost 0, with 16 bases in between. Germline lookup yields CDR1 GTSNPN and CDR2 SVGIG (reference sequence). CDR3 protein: CAAKGPPPNYGYTF. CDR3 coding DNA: TGTGCCGCGAAGGGACCGCCGCCTAACTATGGCTACACCTTC.

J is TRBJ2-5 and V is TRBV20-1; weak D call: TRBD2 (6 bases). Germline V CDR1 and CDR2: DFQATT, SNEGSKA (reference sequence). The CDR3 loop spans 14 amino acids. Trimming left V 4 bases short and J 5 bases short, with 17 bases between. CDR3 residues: CSATAPGGEETQYF. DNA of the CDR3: TGCAGTGCTACTGCCCCAGGCGGGGAGGAGACCCAGTACTTC.

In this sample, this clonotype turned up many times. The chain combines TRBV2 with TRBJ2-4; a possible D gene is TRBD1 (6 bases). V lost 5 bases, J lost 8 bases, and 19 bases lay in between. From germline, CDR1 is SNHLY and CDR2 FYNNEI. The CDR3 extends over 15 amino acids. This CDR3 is CASSNRVTIGDIQYF. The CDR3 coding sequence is TGTGCCAGCAGTAACAGGGTTACAATTGGCGACATTCAGTACTTC. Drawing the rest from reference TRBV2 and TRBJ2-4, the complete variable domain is EPEVTQTPSHQVTQMGQEVILRCVPISNHLYFYWYRQILGQKVEFLVSFYNNEISEKSEIFDDQFSVERPDGSNFTLKIRSTKLEDSAMYFCASSNRVTIGDIQYFGAGTRLSVL.

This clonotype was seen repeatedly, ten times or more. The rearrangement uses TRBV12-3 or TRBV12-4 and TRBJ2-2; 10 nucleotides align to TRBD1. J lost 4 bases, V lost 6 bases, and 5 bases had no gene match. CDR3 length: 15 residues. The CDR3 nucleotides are TGTGCCAGCAGCCGGGACAGGGGTGGCACCGGGGAGCTGTTTTTT. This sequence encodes CASSRDRGGTGELFF.

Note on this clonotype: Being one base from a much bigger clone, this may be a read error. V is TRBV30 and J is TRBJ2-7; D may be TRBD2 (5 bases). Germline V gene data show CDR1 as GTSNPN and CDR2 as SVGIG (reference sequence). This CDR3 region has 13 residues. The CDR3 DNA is TGTGCCTGTAGTGCTGGACTGAACTACGAGCAGTACTTC. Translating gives CACSAGLNYEQYF.

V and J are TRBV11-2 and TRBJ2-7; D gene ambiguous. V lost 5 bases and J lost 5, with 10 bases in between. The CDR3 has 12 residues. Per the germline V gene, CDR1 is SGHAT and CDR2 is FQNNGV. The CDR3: CASSHDTDEQYF. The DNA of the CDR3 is TGTGCCAGCAGCCATGACACCGACGAGCAGTACTTC.

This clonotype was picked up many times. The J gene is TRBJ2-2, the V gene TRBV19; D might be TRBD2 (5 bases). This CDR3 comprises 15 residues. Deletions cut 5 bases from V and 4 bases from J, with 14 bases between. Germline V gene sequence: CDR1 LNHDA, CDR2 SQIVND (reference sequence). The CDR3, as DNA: TGTGCCAGTAGTTGGGGAGCAGGTTTCACCGGGGAGCTGTTTTTT. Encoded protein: CASSWGAGFTGELFF.

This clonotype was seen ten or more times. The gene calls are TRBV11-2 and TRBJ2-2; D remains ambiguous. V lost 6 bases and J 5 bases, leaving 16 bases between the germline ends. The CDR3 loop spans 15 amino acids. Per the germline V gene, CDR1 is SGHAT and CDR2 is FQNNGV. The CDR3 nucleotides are TGTGCCAGCAGAACCCTAAGGGATCAAACCGGGGAGCTGTTTTTT. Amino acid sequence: CASRTLRDQTGELFF.

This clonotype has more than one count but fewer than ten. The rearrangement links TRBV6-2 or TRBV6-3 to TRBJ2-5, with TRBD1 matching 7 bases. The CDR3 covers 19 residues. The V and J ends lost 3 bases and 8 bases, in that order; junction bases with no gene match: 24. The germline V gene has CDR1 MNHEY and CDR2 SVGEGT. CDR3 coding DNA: TGTGCCAGCAGTTATAGGGGGACAGAGAAGACCGAATCGTTGTTAACCCAGTACTTC. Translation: CASSYRGTEKTESLLTQYF.

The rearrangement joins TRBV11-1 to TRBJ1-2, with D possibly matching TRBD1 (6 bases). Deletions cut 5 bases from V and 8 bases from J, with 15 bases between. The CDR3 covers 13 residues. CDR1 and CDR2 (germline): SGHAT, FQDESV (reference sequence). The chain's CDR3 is CASSTNTGLGYTF. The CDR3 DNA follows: TGTGCCAGCAGCACGAATACAGGGTTGGGCTACACCTTC.

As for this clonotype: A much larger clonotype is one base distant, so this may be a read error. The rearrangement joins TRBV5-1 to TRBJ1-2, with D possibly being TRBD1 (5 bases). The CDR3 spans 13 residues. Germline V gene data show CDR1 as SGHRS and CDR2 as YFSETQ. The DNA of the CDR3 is TGCGTCAGCAGTCCTGCGGGGCTAGACGGCTACACCTTC. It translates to CVSSPAGLDGYTF.

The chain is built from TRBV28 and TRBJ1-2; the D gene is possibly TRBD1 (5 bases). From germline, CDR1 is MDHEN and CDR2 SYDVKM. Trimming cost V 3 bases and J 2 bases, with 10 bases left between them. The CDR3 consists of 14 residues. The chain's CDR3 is CASSFRVPNYGYTF. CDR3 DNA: TGTGCCAGCAGTTTCAGGGTGCCAAACTATGGCTACACCTTC.

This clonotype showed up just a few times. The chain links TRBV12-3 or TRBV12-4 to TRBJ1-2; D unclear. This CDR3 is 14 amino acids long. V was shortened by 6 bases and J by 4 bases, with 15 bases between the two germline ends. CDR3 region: CASRSPWGTYGYTF. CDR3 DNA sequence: TGTGCCAGCAGGTCGCCGTGGGGTACCTATGGCTACACCTTC.

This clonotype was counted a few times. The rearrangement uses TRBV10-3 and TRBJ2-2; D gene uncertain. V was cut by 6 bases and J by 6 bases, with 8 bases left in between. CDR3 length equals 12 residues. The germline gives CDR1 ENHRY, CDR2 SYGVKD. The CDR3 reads CAISGLAGELFF. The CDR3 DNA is TGTGCCATCAGCGGGCTCGCCGGGGAGCTGTTTTTT.

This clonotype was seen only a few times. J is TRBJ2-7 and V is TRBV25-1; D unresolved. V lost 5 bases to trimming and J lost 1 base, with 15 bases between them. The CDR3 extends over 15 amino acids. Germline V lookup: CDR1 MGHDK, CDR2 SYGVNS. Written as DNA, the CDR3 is TGTGCCAGCAGTTCAACAGCAACGAGGTCCTACGAGCAGTACTTC. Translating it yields CASSSTATRSYEQYF.

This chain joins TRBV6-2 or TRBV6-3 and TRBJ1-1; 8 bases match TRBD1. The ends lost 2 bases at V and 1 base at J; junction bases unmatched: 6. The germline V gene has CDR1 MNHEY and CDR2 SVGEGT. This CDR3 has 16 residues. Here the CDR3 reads CASSYPRGQRNTEAFF. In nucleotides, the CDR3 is TGTGCCAGCAGTTACCCCAGGGGGCAGCGGAACACTGAAGCTTTCTTT.

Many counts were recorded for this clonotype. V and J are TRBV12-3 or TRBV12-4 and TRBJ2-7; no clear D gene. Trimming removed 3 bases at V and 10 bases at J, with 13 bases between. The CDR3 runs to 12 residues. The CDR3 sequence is CASSFRRAAQYF. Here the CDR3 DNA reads TGTGCCAGCAGTTTTCGACGGGCAGCCCAGTACTTC.

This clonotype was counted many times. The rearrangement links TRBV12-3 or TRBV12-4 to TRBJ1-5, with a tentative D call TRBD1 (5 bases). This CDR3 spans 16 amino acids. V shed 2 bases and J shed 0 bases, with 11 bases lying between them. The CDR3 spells CASSLRAGISNQPQHF. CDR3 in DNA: TGTGCCAGCAGTTTAAGGGCAGGGATTAGCAATCAGCCCCAGCATTTT.

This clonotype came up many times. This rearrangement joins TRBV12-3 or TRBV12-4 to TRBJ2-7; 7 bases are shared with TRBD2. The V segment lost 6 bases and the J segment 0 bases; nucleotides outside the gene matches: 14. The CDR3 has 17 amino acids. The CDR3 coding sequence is TGTGCCAGCAGCTCCCGAGATCGGGGGGACTTCTCCTACGAGCAGTACTTC. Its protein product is CASSSRDRGDFSYEQYF.

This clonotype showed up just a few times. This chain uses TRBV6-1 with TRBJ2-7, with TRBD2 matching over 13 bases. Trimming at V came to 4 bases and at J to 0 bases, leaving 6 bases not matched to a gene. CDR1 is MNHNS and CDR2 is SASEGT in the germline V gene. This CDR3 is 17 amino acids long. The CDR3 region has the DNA TGTGCCAGCAGTGCAGGACTAGCGGGGGCGAGCTCCTACGAGCAGTACTTC. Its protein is CASSAGLAGASSYEQYF.

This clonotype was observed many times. As DNA, the CDR3 is TGTGCCGTCATAACGAACACCGGGGAGCTGTTTTTT. Protein product: CAVITNTGELFF. The chain couples TRBV12-3 or TRBV12-4 to TRBJ2-2; D call uncertain. V was cut by 11 bases and J by 0 bases, with 7 bases left in between. There are 12 residues in the CDR3.

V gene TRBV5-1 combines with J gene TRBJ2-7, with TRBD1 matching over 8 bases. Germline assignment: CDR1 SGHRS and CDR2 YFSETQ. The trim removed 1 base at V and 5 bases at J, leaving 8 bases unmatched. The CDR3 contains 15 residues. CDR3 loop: CASSLIQGASDEQYF. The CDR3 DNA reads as TGCGCCAGCAGCTTGATCCAGGGGGCTAGCGACGAGCAGTACTTC.

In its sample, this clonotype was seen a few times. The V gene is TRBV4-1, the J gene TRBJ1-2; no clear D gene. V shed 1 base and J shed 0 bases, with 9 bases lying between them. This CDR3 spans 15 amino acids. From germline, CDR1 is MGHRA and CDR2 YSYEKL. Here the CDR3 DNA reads TGCGCCAGCAGCCAAGGGCGGGGATCTAACTATGGCTACACCTTC. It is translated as CASSQGRGSNYGYTF.

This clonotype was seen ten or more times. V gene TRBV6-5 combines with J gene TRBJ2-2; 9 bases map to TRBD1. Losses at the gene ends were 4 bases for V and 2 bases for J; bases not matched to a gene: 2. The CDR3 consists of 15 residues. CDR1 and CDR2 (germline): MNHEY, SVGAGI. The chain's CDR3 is CASSWDRENTGELFF. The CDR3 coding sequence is TGTGCCAGCAGTTGGGACAGGGAAAACACCGGGGAGCTGTTTTTT.

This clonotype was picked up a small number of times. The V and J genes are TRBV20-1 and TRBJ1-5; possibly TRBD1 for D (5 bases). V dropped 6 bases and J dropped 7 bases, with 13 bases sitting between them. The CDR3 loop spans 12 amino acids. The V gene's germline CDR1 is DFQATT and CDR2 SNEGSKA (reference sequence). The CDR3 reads CSALSGNQPQHF. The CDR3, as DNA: TGCAGTGCCTTATCAGGGAACCAGCCCCAGCATTTT.

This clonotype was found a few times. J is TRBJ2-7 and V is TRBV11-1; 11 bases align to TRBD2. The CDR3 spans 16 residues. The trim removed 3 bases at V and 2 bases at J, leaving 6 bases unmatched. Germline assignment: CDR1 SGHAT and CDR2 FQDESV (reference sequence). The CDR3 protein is CASSLSPTSGAYEQYF. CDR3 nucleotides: TGTGCCAGCAGCTTGTCTCCGACTAGCGGGGCCTACGAGCAGTACTTC.

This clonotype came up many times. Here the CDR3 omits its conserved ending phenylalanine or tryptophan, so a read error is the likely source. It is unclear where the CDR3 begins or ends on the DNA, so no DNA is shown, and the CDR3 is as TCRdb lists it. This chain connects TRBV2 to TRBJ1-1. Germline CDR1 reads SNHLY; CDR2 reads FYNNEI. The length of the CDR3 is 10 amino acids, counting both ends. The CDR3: CANTKSGRVD.